Below, 15 T cell receptor beta chains from the same sample are listed, as sequenced in a study of T cell responses to AZD1222 COVID-19 vaccine. Sequencing was performed with immunoSEQ multiplex PCR; in TCRdb, only in-frame clones are kept and a portion is missing. The sample has around 94,000 clones; approximately 90% are singletons. The material sequenced was peripheral blood, taken on day 0 of AZD1222 vaccination. Receptors originate from an adult in good health.

The chain carries TRBV19 and TRBJ1-2; maybe TRBD1 (6 bases). This CDR3 region has 15 residues. The germline gives CDR1 LNHDA, CDR2 SQIVND (reference sequence). The V and J ends lost 5 bases and 7 bases respectively, with 20 bases between them. CDR3 sequence: CASSPTGTRRGGYTF. DNA for the CDR3: TGTGCCAGTAGTCCGACAGGCACCCGACGGGGTGGCTACACCTTC.

This sequence joins TRBV28 and TRBJ2-6, with D possibly being TRBD1 (6 bases). This CDR3 contains 17 residues. In germline, CDR1 is MDHEN, CDR2 SYDVKM. V was clipped by 6 bases and J by 0 bases, with 15 bases between them. The CDR3 reads CASSPGTPYSGANVLTF. In DNA, the CDR3 is TGTGCCAGCAGCCCGGGGACACCTTACTCTGGGGCCAACGTCCTGACTTTC.

The rearrangement links TRBV4-3 to TRBJ2-5; D perhaps matches TRBD2 (7 bases). CDR3 size: 15 residues. V lost 3 bases to trimming and J lost 5 bases, with 16 bases between them. The germline CDR1 and CDR2 sequences are LGHNA and YSLEER. In DNA, the CDR3 is TGCGCCAGCAGCCAGAGCTGGGGAGGGGGGGAGACCCAGTACTTC. This gives the protein CASSQSWGGGETQYF.

V is TRBV5-4 and J is TRBJ2-1, with D possibly being TRBD2 (6 bases). The V end lost 3 bases, the J end lost 1 base, and 11 bases lay between the germline ends. The CDR3 is made up of 15 amino acids. The germline gives CDR1 SGHNT, CDR2 YYREEE (reference sequence). The CDR3 nucleotides read TGTGCCAGCAGCTCCCAGGCGGGGTCCTACAATGAGCAGTTCTTC. Its protein is CASSSQAGSYNEQFF.

As DNA, the CDR3 is TGTGCCAGCAGCCAAGAAGAGGAGCTAGCGTGGGGGTTCGCCTACGAGCAGTACTTC. Residues: CASSQEEELAWGFAYEQYF. The chain combines TRBV14 with TRBJ2-7; a weak D match, TRBD2 (6 bases). Germline V gene sequence: CDR1 SGHDN, CDR2 FVKESK. The CDR3 extends over 19 amino acids. V was shortened by 0 bases and J by 2 bases, with 23 bases between the two germline ends.

V is TRBV6-2 or TRBV6-3 and J is TRBJ1-1; no firm D call. The CDR3 has 15 amino acids. Deletions cut 0 bases from V and 1 base from J, with 9 bases between. Germline CDR1 reads MNHEY; CDR2 reads SVGEGT. CDR3 sequence (DNA): TGTGCCAGCAGTTACTCCCGGCGGGGGAACACTGAAGCTTTCTTT. This encodes CASSYSRRGNTEAFF.

The rearrangement joins TRBV11-1 to TRBJ2-1; D gene uncertain. V gave up 5 bases and J gave up 10 bases, with 9 bases separating them. CDR3 length: 11 amino acids. Germline V gene data show CDR1 as SGHAT and CDR2 as FQDESV (reference sequence). CDR3: CASSLPGEQFF. CDR3 bases: TGTGCCAGCAGCCTTCCCGGGGAGCAGTTCTTC.

The chain is built from TRBV7-9 and TRBJ2-7, with TRBD2 matching over 9 bases. Per the germline V gene, CDR1 is SEHNR and CDR2 is FQNEAQ (reference sequence). J was trimmed by 0 bases and V by 5 bases; bases with no gene match: 2. The CDR3 loop spans 14 amino acids. The CDR3 nucleotides are TGTGCCAGCAGCACTAGCGGGCTCTCCTACGAGCAGTACTTC. It yields the protein CASSTSGLSYEQYF.

This clone was seen only once. The CDR3: CASSSWTGETGELFF. The CDR3 DNA reads TGTGCCAGCAGCTCCTGGACAGGGGAGACCGGGGAGCTGTTTTTT. This chain uses TRBV7-2 with TRBJ2-2; 9 bases fit TRBD1. Germline-derived CDR1 and CDR2 are SGHTA and FQGNSA. CDR3 length: 15 residues. V was pared by 4 bases and J by 5 bases, with 5 bases of the junction left unmatched.

V is TRBV12-5 and J is TRBJ1-1; 9 bases match TRBD1. V was pared by 5 bases and J by 1 base, with 5 bases of the junction left unmatched. The CDR3 extends over 15 amino acids. Germline V CDR1 and CDR2: LGHNT, FRNRAP. The DNA of the CDR3 is TGTGCTAGTGGTCCCCGGGACAGGGCGAACACTGAAGCTTTCTTT. It yields the protein CASGPRDRANTEAFF.

The CDR3 DNA follows: TGTGCCAGCAGCCCGTTATGGCAAACCGGGGAGCTGTTTTTT. Protein: CASSPLWQTGELFF. V gene TRBV7-2 combines with J gene TRBJ2-2; D unresolved. The germline V gene has CDR1 SGHTA and CDR2 FQGNSA. CDR3 length: 14 residues. Trimming removed 5 bases from V and 5 bases from J, with 12 bases in between.

The rearrangement joins TRBV5-6 to TRBJ2-3, with 10 bases identical to TRBD2. Germline V gene sequence: CDR1 SGHDT, CDR2 YYEEEE. V lost 3 bases, J lost 1 base, and 2 bases stayed unmatched. The CDR3 runs to 15 residues. CDR3 protein: CASSSGTSGTDTQYF. CDR3 DNA sequence: TGTGCCAGCAGCTCCGGGACTAGCGGCACAGATACGCAGTATTTT.

The rearrangement uses TRBV5-1 and TRBJ1-3, with D perhaps matching TRBD1 (5 bases). CDR3 length: 15 residues. The V end was cut by 0 bases, the J end by 4 bases, with 11 bases between. Germline CDR1 SGHRS, CDR2 YFSETQ. CDR3 sequence reads: CASSLAQGAGNTIYF. Written as DNA, the CDR3 is TGCGCCAGCAGCTTGGCCCAGGGAGCAGGAAACACCATATATTTT.

The rearrangement uses TRBV15 and TRBJ1-5; 8 bases are shared with TRBD1. This CDR3 has 15 residues. The germline V gene has CDR1 LNHNV and CDR2 YYDKDF (reference sequence). Trimming at V came to 1 base and at J to 3 bases, leaving 2 bases not matched to a gene. The CDR3 here is CATSRGQGFNQPQHF. The CDR3 DNA reads TGTGCCACCAGCAGAGGACAGGGGTTCAATCAGCCCCAGCATTTT. The full variable domain, in which reference TRBV15 and TRBJ1-5 provide the parts outside the CDR3, is DAMVIQNPRYQVTQFGKPVTLSCSQTLNHNVMYWYQQKSSQAPKLLFHYYDKDFNNEADTPDNFQSRRPNTSFCFLDIRSPGLGDTAMYLCATSRGQGFNQPQHFGDGTRLSIL.

The chain links TRBV5-1 to TRBJ1-1; D ambiguous. CDR1 SGHRS and CDR2 YFSETQ come from the germline V gene. CDR3 length equals 15 residues. The V end was cut by 0 bases, the J end by 2 bases, with 11 bases between. CDR3 nucleotide sequence: TGCGCCAGCAGCTTGGGTGAGCAACGTAACACTGAAGCTTTCTTT. Protein: CASSLGEQRNTEAFF.